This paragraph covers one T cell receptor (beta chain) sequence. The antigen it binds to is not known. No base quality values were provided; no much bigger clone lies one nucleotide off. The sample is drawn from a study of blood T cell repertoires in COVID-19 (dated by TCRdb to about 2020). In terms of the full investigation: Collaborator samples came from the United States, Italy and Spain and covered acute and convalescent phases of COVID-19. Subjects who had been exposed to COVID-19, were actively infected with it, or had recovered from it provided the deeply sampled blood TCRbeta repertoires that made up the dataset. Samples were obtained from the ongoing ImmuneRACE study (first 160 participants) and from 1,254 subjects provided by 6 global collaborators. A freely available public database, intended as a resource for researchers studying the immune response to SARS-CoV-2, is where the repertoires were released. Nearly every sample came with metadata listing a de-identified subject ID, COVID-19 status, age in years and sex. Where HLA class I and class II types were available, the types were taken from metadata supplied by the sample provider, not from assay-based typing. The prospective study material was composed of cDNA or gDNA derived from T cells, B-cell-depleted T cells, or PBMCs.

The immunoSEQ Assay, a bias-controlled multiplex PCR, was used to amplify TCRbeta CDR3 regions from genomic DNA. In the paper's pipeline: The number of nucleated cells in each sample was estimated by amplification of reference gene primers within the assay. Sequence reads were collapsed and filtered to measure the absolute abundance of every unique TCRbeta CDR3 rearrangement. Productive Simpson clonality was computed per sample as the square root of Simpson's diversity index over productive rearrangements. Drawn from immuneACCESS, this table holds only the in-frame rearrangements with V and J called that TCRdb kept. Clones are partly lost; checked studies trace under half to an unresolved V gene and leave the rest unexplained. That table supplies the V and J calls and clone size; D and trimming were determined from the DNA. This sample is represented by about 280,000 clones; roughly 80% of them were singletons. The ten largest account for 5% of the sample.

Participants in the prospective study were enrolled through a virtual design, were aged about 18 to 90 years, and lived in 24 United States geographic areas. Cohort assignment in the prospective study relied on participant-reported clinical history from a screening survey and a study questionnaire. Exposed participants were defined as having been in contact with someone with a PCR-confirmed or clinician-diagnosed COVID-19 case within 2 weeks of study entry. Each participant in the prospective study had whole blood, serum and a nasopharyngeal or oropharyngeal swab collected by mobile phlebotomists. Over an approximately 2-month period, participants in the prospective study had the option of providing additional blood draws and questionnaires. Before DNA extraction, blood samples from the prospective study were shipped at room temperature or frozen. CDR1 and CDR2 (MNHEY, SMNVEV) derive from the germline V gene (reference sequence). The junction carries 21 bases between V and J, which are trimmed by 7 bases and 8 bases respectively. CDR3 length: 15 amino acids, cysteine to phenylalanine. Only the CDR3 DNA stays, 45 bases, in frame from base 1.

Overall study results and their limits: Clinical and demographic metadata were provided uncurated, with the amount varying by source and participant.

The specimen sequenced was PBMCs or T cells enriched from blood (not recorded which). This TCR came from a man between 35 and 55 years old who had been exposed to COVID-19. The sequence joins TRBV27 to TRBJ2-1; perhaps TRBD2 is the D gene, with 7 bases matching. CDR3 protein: CASTLRGEGRHEQFF. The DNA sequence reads TGTGCCAGCACCCTGAGGGGGGAGGGCCGTCATGAGCAGTTCTTC.